This T cell receptor (beta chain) was captured in a study of blood T cell repertoires in COVID-19. Original methodology: Reference gene primer amplification in the assay estimated nucleated cell counts. Sequencing was performed with immunoSEQ multiplex PCR; in TCRdb, only in-frame clones are kept and a portion is missing. V and J calls and clone size are copied from that table; D and trimming were computed from the DNA. This sample has nearly 70,000 clones, with around 83% found just once. Germline CDR1 is SEHNR and CDR2 is FQNEAQ (reference sequence). The CDR3 has 15 amino acids. Between the trimmed V and J ends, which lost 1 base and 0 bases, there was a span of 6 bases.

The sample taken for sequencing was peripheral blood. V usage is TRBV7-9 and J usage is TRBJ2-2; possibly TRBD1 for D (5 bases). The source of this sequence is a woman older than 75 with acute or convalescent COVID-19. Written as DNA, the CDR3 is TGTGCCAGCAGCTTAGGGACAACGAACACCGGGGAGCTGTTTTTT. This translates into CASSLGTTNTGELFF.